This T cell receptor (beta chain) is drawn from a study of spatial heterogeneity in lung cancer. The CDR3 covers 14 residues. The V gene's germline CDR1 is MNHEY and CDR2 SMNVEV (reference sequence). The J segment lost 5 bases and the V segment lost 5 bases, leaving 7 bases of the junction unmatched. TCRdb re-derived calls from the 5' RACE reads in MiXCR, one entry per CDR3 protein. In the table there are 8,500 to 14,000 distinct CDR3 sequences, about 3.7% of which are singletons. With respect to this clonotype: A library prepared for alpha chains yielded this beta chain as an off-target read; its size is of little meaning.

Described time point: sample taken at primary tumor resection. Whole RNA, isolated from tumor, nontumor lung or frozen PBMC, was sequenced without prior sorting. Sequenced material: PBMCs, taken at surgery. This chain links TRBV27 with TRBJ2-5; 8 bases line up with TRBD1. This TCR was sampled from a female donor with early-stage non-small cell lung cancer. The CDR3 spells CASSTAGGLETQYF. In DNA form, the CDR3 reads TGTGCCAGCAGTACTGCAGGGGGCCTGGAGACCCAGTACTTC.